This T cell receptor beta chain was captured in a study of chemoradiotherapy in HPV16-positive cancers. Overall study context: Candidate HPV-specific clones and shared TCR motifs came from a couple of HPV16-positive patients. Whole-study findings and limits: During treatment, candidate HPV-specific clones and E7-related motifs expanded in tumor.

Trimming cost V 6 bases and J 7 bases, with 16 bases left between them. Germline V gene sequence: CDR1 MDHEN, CDR2 SYDVKM. The CDR3 loop spans 14 amino acids. This clone was counted between two and nine times. Antigen: not known. The protocol was immunoSEQ multiplex PCR, while the TCRdb copy is restricted to in-frame clones and leaves out a portion. The data hold fewer than 3,000 clones, with around 90% observed a single time. This clonotype originated in a human donor with HPV-associated anogenital cancer. Specimen: tumor tissue, collected from a patient who underwent chemoradiotherapy. The V and J genes are TRBV28 and TRBJ2-1; D ambiguous. CDR3 DNA: TGTGCCAGCAGCCAGCAAATTGGATTTAATGAGCAGTTCTTC. It encodes CASSQQIGFNEQFF.